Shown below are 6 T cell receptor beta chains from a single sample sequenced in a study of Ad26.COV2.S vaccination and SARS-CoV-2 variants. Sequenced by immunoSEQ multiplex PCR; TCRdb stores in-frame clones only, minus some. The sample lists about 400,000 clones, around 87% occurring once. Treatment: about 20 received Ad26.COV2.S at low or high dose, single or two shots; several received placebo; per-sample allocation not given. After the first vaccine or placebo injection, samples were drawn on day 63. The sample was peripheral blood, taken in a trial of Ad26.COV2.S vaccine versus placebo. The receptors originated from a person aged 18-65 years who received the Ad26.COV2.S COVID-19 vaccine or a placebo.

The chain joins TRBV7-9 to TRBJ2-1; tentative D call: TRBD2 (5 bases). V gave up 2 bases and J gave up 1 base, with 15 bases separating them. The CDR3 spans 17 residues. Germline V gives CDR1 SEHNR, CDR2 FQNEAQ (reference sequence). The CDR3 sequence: CASSLSRLRGSYNEQFF. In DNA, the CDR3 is TGTGCCAGCAGCTTAAGCCGACTACGCGGGTCCTACAATGAGCAGTTCTTC.

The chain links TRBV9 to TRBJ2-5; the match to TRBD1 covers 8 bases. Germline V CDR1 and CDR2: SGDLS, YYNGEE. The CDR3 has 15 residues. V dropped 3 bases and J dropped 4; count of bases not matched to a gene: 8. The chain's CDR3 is CASSGQGRGVETQYF. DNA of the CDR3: TGTGCCAGCAGCGGACAGGGGCGAGGGGTAGAGACCCAGTACTTC.

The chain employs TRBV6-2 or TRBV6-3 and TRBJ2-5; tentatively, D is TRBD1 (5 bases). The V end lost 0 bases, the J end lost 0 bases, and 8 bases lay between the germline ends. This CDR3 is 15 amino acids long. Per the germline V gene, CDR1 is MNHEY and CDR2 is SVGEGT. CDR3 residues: CASSYSPGYQETQYF. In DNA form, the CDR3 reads TGTGCCAGCAGTTACTCGCCAGGGTACCAAGAGACCCAGTACTTC.

CDR3 region: CACTPFGSPNQPQHF. In nucleotides, the CDR3 is TGTGCCTGTACCCCTTTTGGGAGCCCAAATCAGCCCCAGCATTTT. This rearrangement joins TRBV19 to TRBJ1-5; no clear D gene. Germline V lookup: CDR1 LNHDA, CDR2 SQIVND (reference sequence). Between the trimmed V and J ends, which lost 11 bases and 4 bases, there was a span of 21 bases. The CDR3 is made up of 15 amino acids.

CDR3 sequence reads: CASSVGSDSEKLFF. For the CDR3, the DNA is TGTGCCAGCAGCGTAGGATCTGATTCAGAAAAACTGTTTTTT. The V gene is TRBV9, the J gene TRBJ1-4; D uncertain. The CDR3 is made up of 14 amino acids. Trimming took off 0 bases at V and 8 bases at J, with 11 bases between the two ends. In germline, CDR1 is SGDLS, CDR2 YYNGEE.

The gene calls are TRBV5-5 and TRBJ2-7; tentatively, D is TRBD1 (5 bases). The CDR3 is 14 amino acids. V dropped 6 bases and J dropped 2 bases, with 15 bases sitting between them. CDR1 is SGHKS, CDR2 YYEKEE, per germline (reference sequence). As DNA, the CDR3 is TGTGCCAGCAACCACTGGGGCAAAACCTACGAGCAGTACTTC. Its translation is CASNHWGKTYEQYF.